Following are 23 T cell receptor beta chains from one sample sequenced in a study of blood T cell repertoires in COVID-19. Assay: immunoSEQ multiplex PCR; the TCRdb copy retains only in-frame clones and omits some. This table holds almost 250,000 clones, around 84% found once. The sample comprised PBMCs or T cells enriched from blood (not recorded which). Every receptor here comes from a woman between 50 and 59 years old who had recovered from COVID-19.

V and J are TRBV28 and TRBJ1-2; D might be TRBD1 (6 bases). Trimming removed 1 base at V and 6 bases at J, with 9 bases between. This CDR3 is 13 amino acids long. Germline V CDR1 and CDR2: MDHEN, SYDVKM. The CDR3 DNA follows: TGTGCCAGCAGTTTATTTCAGGGGAATGGCTACACCTTC. This codes for CASSLFQGNGYTF.

This clone was seen many times. The rearrangement joins TRBV5-1 to TRBJ1-1; D unclear. Germline V gene sequence: CDR1 SGHRS, CDR2 YFSETQ. The CDR3 length is 13 residues. The V and J ends lost 4 bases and 2 bases respectively, with 9 bases between them. CDR3 residues: CASSKQPNTEAFF. In DNA, the CDR3 is TGCGCCAGCAGCAAACAGCCCAACACTGAAGCTTTCTTT. The full variable domain, rest sourced from reference TRBV5-1 and TRBJ1-1, is KAGVTQTPRYLIKTRGQQVTLSCSPISGHRSVSWYQQTPGQGLQFLFEYFSETQRNKGNFPGRFSGRQFSNSRSEMNVSTLELGDSALYLCASSKQPNTEAFFGQGTRLTVV.

The rearrangement uses TRBV10-3 and TRBJ2-2, with D possibly TRBD2 on 6 matching bases. The CDR3 covers 17 residues. Per germline, CDR1 ENHRY and CDR2 SYGVKD. Trimming left V 4 bases short and J 5 bases short, with 20 bases between. CDR3 sequence reads: CAISGGGTPDITGELFF. CDR3 sequence (DNA): TGTGCCATCAGTGGAGGAGGGACTCCCGACATTACCGGGGAGCTGTTTTTT.

This chain connects TRBV7-2 to TRBJ1-3; the D gene is possibly TRBD1 (5 bases). The CDR3 consists of 15 residues. CDR1 is SGHTA, CDR2 FQGNSA, per germline. Trimming cost V 4 bases and J 4 bases, with 14 bases left between them. CDR3 amino acids: CASSSGQGSGNTIYF. CDR3 in DNA: TGTGCCAGCAGCTCAGGCCAGGGATCAGGAAACACCATATATTTT.

The rearrangement joins TRBV7-9 to TRBJ2-3, with 10 positions matching TRBD1. The J segment lost 3 bases and the V segment lost 3 bases, leaving 6 bases of the junction unmatched. The CDR3 covers 16 residues. From germline, CDR1 is SEHNR and CDR2 FQNEAQ (reference sequence). The CDR3 loop is CASSFGTGDWTDTQYF. The CDR3 nucleotides read TGTGCCAGCAGCTTTGGGACAGGGGATTGGACAGATACGCAGTATTTT.

CDR3 nucleotides: TGTGCCTGTTCCCCGGGACAGGGGGTTGCAGATACGCAGTATTTT. Its translation is CACSPGQGVADTQYF. The chain employs TRBV30 and TRBJ2-3, with TRBD1 matching over 11 bases. J lost 4 bases, V lost 6 bases, and 9 bases had no gene match. Germline values: CDR1 GTSNPN, CDR2 SVGIG (reference sequence). The CDR3 is made up of 15 amino acids. Full variable domain (rest looked up from reference TRBV30 and TRBJ2-3): SQTIHQWPATLVQPVGSPLSLECTVEGTSNPNLYWYRQAAGRGLQLLFYSVGIGQISSEVPQNLSASRPQDRQFILSSKKLLLSDSGFYLCACSPGQGVADTQYFGPGTRLTVL.

This clone has a handful of counts. The rearrangement joins TRBV7-9 to TRBJ1-2; D perhaps matches TRBD1 (6 bases). Germline values: CDR1 SEHNR, CDR2 FQNEAQ (reference sequence). V lost 5 bases, J lost 5 bases, and 27 bases lay in between. This CDR3 has 18 amino acids. The CDR3 sequence: CASSPAKGGHISLYGYTF. DNA for the CDR3: TGTGCCAGCAGCCCGGCGAAGGGGGGGCATATATCCTTGTATGGCTACACCTTC.

The chain carries TRBV28 and TRBJ1-2; D is possibly TRBD1 (5 bases). In germline, CDR1 is MDHEN, CDR2 SYDVKM. V was shortened by 5 bases and J by 3 bases, with 7 bases between the two germline ends. CDR3 length: 12 residues. As DNA, the CDR3 is TGTGCCAGCAGTCCGGGGGACTATGGCTACACCTTC. Translation gives CASSPGDYGYTF.

This chain links TRBV12-3 or TRBV12-4 with TRBJ2-3; D gene unclear. The CDR3 loop spans 11 amino acids. V was shortened by 8 bases and J by 6 bases, with 9 bases between the two germline ends. This CDR3 is CASRYGDTQYF. In nucleotides, the CDR3 is TGTGCCAGCCGCTACGGGGATACGCAGTATTTT.

The chain links TRBV5-4 to TRBJ1-2; TRBD1 matches at 7 bases. Germline V CDR1 and CDR2: SGHNT, YYREEE (reference sequence). The V and J ends lost 4 bases and 8 bases, in that order; junction bases with no gene match: 17. The CDR3 has 16 residues. CDR3: CASSPRTGIQDLGYTF. CDR3 nucleotide sequence: TGTGCCAGCAGCCCGCGGACAGGCATTCAGGATTTGGGCTACACCTTC. The full variable domain, with the rest looked up from reference TRBV5-4 and TRBJ1-2, is ETGVTQSPTHLIKTRGQQVTLRCSSQSGHNTVSWYQQALGQGPQFIFQYYREEENGRGNFPPRFSGLQFPNYSSELNVNALELDDSALYLCASSPRTGIQDLGYTFGSGTRLTVV.

V gene TRBV29-1 combines with J gene TRBJ1-2, with a weak D call TRBD1 (6 bases). CDR1 and CDR2 from the germline V gene are SQVTM and ANQGSEA. This CDR3 region has 14 residues. Trimming shortened V by 8 bases and J by 8 bases, and 24 bases separated the two germline ends. As DNA, the CDR3 is TGCAGCCCCATCCCCCTTAATCTTGGGGGCGGCTACACCTTC. Its translation: CSPIPLNLGGGYTF.

The gene calls are TRBV7-9 and TRBJ2-2; D unresolved. The ends were cut back, 3 bases at V and 5 bases at J, with 7 bases in the middle. The CDR3 contains 13 residues. Germline CDR1 and CDR2: SEHNR and FQNEAQ (reference sequence). The CDR3 is CASSLASTGELFF. The CDR3 nucleotides are TGTGCCAGCAGCTTGGCAAGTACCGGGGAGCTGTTTTTT.

The rearrangement joins TRBV5-1 to TRBJ2-1; no definite D call. The germline V and J ends were trimmed by 0 bases and 1 base, with 8 bases remaining between them. Germline lookup yields CDR1 SGHRS and CDR2 YFSETQ. CDR3 size: 15 residues. The CDR3 reads CASSLAVSSYNEQFF. Here the CDR3 DNA reads TGCGCCAGCAGCTTGGCCGTCTCGTCCTACAATGAGCAGTTCTTC. Using reference TRBV5-1 and TRBJ2-1 for the parts outside the CDR3, the full variable domain is KAGVTQTPRYLIKTRGQQVTLSCSPISGHRSVSWYQQTPGQGLQFLFEYFSETQRNKGNFPGRFSGRQFSNSRSEMNVSTLELGDSALYLCASSLAVSSYNEQFFGPGTRLTVL.

The CDR3 region has the DNA TGTGCCAGCTCTAGCGGGAGGGCCGGGCTGCAGTTCTTC. It codes for CASSSGRAGLQFF. V and J are TRBV19 and TRBJ2-1, with 12 positions matching TRBD2. CDR1 LNHDA and CDR2 SQIVND come from the germline V gene (reference sequence). V was clipped by 9 bases and J by 12 bases; unmatched bases: 9. The CDR3 contains 13 residues.

The gene calls are TRBV18 and TRBJ1-1, with TRBD1 matching over 7 bases. J gave up 1 base and V 3 bases, and 11 bases lay outside the gene matches. This CDR3 spans 17 amino acids. Germline assignment: CDR1 KGHSH and CDR2 LQKENI. In DNA, the CDR3 is TGTGCCAGCTCACCCCGGGCCGGGACAGAATGGAACACTGAAGCTTTCTTT. Its protein product is CASSPRAGTEWNTEAFF. Full variable domain (missing parts from reference TRBV18 and TRBJ1-1): NAGVMQNPRHLVRRRGQEARLRCSPMKGHSHVYWYRQLPEEGLKFMVYLQKENIIDESGMPKERFSAEFPKEGPSILRIQQVVRGDSAAYFCASSPRAGTEWNTEAFFGQGTRLTVV.

The chain couples TRBV6-5 to TRBJ2-7; weak D call: TRBD2 (5 bases). There are 15 residues in the CDR3. Germline V gene data show CDR1 as MNHEY and CDR2 as SVGAGI. Trimming pared 8 bases from V and 2 bases from J, leaving 19 bases between. The CDR3 DNA reads TGTGCCAGCCGTAGTCTGGGGAGCGGCCCCTACGAGCAGTACTTC. Protein sequence: CASRSLGSGPYEQYF.

V usage is TRBV7-3 and J usage is TRBJ2-3; 10 bases map to TRBD2. The CDR3 is 13 amino acids. After removal of 0 bases from V and 9 bases from J, the junction contained 0 bases not matched to a gene. Germline V CDR1 and CDR2: SGHTA, FQGTGA. CDR3 coding DNA: TGTGCCAGCAGCTTAACGGGACTAGCGACGCAGTATTTT. It specifies CASSLTGLATQYF.

The CDR3 bases are TGTGCCAGCAGCCTAGACAGCCGCAATCAGCCCCAGCATTTT. This translates into CASSLDSRNQPQHF. The J gene is TRBJ1-5, the V gene TRBV2; TRBD1 might be the D (5 bases). The CDR3 has 14 residues. Trimming took off 6 bases at V and 2 bases at J, with 11 bases between the two ends. The germline V gene has CDR1 SNHLY and CDR2 FYNNEI.

The rearrangement joins TRBV12-2 to TRBJ1-2; no check of the table's D call, TRBD1, against the DNA was made. TRBV12-2 is shown as a pseudogene. The CDR3 has 17 residues. The CDR3 protein is CASPQRTGALPPDGYTF. The CDR3 region has the DNA TGTGCAAGTCCCCAACGGACAGGGGCTTTGCCTCCCGATGGCTACACCTTC.

This clone has just one count. The V and J genes are TRBV28 and TRBJ2-7; a weak D match, TRBD2 (6 bases). The CDR3 extends over 17 amino acids. CDR1 is MDHEN, CDR2 SYDVKM, per germline. V was pared by 5 bases and J by 3 bases, with 23 bases between. Here the CDR3 reads CASSLSGGTVVSYEQYF. CDR3 DNA: TGTGCCAGCAGTCTAAGTGGGGGGACGGTCGTGAGCTACGAGCAGTACTTC.

This chain joins TRBV28 and TRBJ2-7, with 8 bases fitting TRBD2. The CDR3 totals 13 residues. J lost 4 bases, V lost 4 bases, and 3 bases had no gene match. Germline V gene data show CDR1 as MDHEN and CDR2 as SYDVKM. CDR3 sequence reads: CASSYSGDYEQYF. For the CDR3, the DNA is TGTGCCAGCAGTTATAGCGGGGATTACGAGCAGTACTTC.

This chain uses TRBV19 with TRBJ2-7; 10 nucleotides align to TRBD1. The CDR3 runs to 16 residues. Germline lookup yields CDR1 LNHDA and CDR2 SQIVND (reference sequence). J was trimmed by 1 base and V by 5 bases; bases with no gene match: 8. Here the CDR3 DNA reads TGTGCCAGTAGTCCACGACAGGGGGCTTCTTCCTACGAGCAGTACTTC. Protein product: CASSPRQGASSYEQYF.

The chain combines TRBV6-5 with TRBJ1-3; D remains ambiguous. Germline V gives CDR1 MNHEY, CDR2 SVGAGI. V lost 7 bases to trimming and J lost 0 bases, with 10 bases between them. The CDR3 is made up of 14 amino acids. CDR3 coding DNA: TGTGCCAGCACCCTACAGAGCTCTGGAAACACCATATATTTT. This gives the protein CASTLQSSGNTIYF.